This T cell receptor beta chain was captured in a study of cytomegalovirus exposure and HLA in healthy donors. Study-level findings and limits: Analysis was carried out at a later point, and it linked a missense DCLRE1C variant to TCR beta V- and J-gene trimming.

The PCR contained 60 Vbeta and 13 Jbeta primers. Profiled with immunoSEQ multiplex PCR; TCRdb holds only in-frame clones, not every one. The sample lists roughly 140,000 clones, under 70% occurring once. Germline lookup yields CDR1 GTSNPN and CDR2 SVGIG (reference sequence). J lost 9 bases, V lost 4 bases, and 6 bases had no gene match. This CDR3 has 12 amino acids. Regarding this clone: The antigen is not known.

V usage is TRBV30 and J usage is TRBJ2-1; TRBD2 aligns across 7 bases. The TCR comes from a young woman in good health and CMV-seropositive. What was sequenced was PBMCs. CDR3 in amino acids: CAWTLTSTEQFF. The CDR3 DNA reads TGTGCCTGGACTCTGACTAGCACTGAGCAGTTCTTC.